What follows describes a single T cell receptor beta chain. Its antigen remains unknown. These data are taken from a study of cytomegalovirus exposure and HLA in healthy donors. Whole-study findings and limits: In vitro confirmation showed three CMV-associated chains to be CMV antigen specific.

V dropped 8 bases and J dropped 0 bases, with 14 bases sitting between them. There are 15 residues in the CDR3. CDR1 is SGHVS and CDR2 is FQNEAQ in the germline V gene. Regarding donors, all were healthy bone marrow donors. The PCR made use of 60 Vbeta and 13 Jbeta primers. Per the authors' pipeline: The count from a later analysis was 70 million to 85 million unique TCR beta chains, roughly 11 million of them shared. The repertoire was sequenced with immunoSEQ multiplex PCR; TCRdb's copy has only in-frame clones and lacks some. V, J and clone size are those of that table, while D and trimming were read from the DNA. The top ten hold less than 2% of the sample, which has under 150,000 clones, over 65% seen once.

The receptor was derived from a man aged 35-49 years in good health and CMV-seronegative. The chain couples TRBV7-8 to TRBJ1-5; a weak D match, TRBD1 (5 bases). Sequencing input: PBMCs. The DNA of the CDR3 is TGTGCCAGCTCCGAAGGGGAATATAGCAATCAGCCCCAGCATTTT. Translating it yields CASSEGEYSNQPQHF.